This TCR beta chain was observed in a study of monozygotic twins with inflammatory bowel disease (dated by TCRdb to between 2019 and 2020). Broadly, across the study: The complete study included about 28 monozygotic twin pairs: 19 IBD-discordant Danish pairs and nine German pairs, of which four were IBD-concordant and five were IBD-discordant. Disease-associated traits were sought mainly through comparisons between IBD patients and their genetically identical healthy co-twins within discordant pairs. Each individual had, on average, about 151 000 unique TCRalpha sequences and 181 000 unique TCRbeta sequences available for analysis.

Findings and caveats that apply to the study as a whole: The results gave no support for a single strong signal or clonotype linked to IBD. Compared with healthy twins, IBD patients shared fewer clonotypes with other individuals, and the difference was most pronounced in patients with signs of disease activity. The analysis was unable to tell apart different T cell subtypes. Differing immunosuppressive treatments among patients may have added background noise and inter-individual variability to the repertoires. Repertoire similarity did not differ between concordant and discordant twins, possibly due to limited statistical power. TCRbeta repertoire diversity, by inverse Simpson index, was decreased in IBD patients compared with their healthy co-twins.

CDR1 and CDR2 are read off the germline V gene as SGHTA and FQGNSA. The CDR3 contains 15 residues, cysteine and phenylalanine counted. DNA is not recorded here. From each donor, a roughly 2.5 ml peripheral blood sample was collected into PAXgene tubes and stored at -80 degrees C. Without any T cell sorting, total RNA was extracted from whole blood using the PAXgene blood miRNA kit on an automated QIAcube. Peripheral blood from monozygotic twin pairs who were concordant or discordant for inflammatory bowel disease underwent deep TCRalpha and TCRbeta repertoire profiling using unique molecular barcoding. Smoking habits were recorded for all twin pairs, and each individual was classified as a current, former or never smoker. As regards this clonotype: This receptor's antigen is unknown.

The library was generated by 5' RACE. The input for every TCR library was around 3,800 ng of total RNA. For each sample, cDNA synthesis was carried out in eight separate reactions using SMARTScribe reverse transcriptase. During cDNA synthesis, template switching was used to introduce unique molecular identifiers that contained a 6-nucleotide sample barcode. Amplification of TCRalpha and TCRbeta cDNA involved two nested PCRs of 16 and 9 cycles, and each PCR was followed by bead purification. Before amplification, the cDNA was both treated with uracil DNA-glycosylase and purified with the QIAquick PCR purification kit. In the second PCR, Illumina TruSeq-compatible adapters and sample-specific barcodes were added. Library quality and concentration were checked on TapeStation and Qubit, and libraries were pooled at around 5.3 ng each. The pooled libraries were sequenced with 2 x 100 bp reads and custom sequencing primers on an Illumina HiSeq2500 single-index Rapid Run. The original pipeline was this. UMI-based consensus assembly with MiGEC version 1.2.6 was used to correct PCR and sequencing errors. MiXCR version 2.1.1 was used to carry out V(D)J alignment, clonotype assembly and CDR3 extraction. To normalise gene usage, clonotype sharing and MAIT/NKT TCR abundance, the top 1000, 10 000 and 20 000 clonotypes in each sample were analysed. Diversity was computed as the inverse Simpson index with the vegan R package after downsampling to 27 000 UMIs. Statistical testing used paired Mann-Whitney U tests on the discordant twin pairs and applied Benjamini-Hochberg correction for multiple testing. Each entry corresponds to one CDR3 protein sequence from reads that TCRdb reprocessed, and DNA is not given. Clone size and V and J calls follow TCRdb, not the original study. Per the sample table, the count is about 160,000 distinct CDR3 sequences. Around 2.8% of the sample is held by the ten biggest clonotypes.

The rearranged chain carries TRBV7-2 and TRBJ2-7. This receptor was taken from a human donor with ulcerative colitis or Crohn's disease, or a healthy co-twin of an affected twin (not recorded which). Sequenced material: blood. The CDR3 amino acid sequence is: CASSLEMAASYEQYF.